Listed below are T cell receptor beta chains from one sample, sequenced in a study of T-cell memory formation after mild COVID-19. Via MiXCR, TCRdb re-called the 5' RACE reads, giving one row per CDR3 protein. The sample gives roughly 100,000 distinct CDR3 sequences, 9.5% to 15% of which show up once; around 30% is in the top ten. Sequenced: PBMCs or a T cell subset sorted from them (not recorded which). These receptor sequences come from an adult woman who had mild COVID-19 (a few samples of this study predate the infection). Cell type and time point are not known. Each CDR3 is given with its conserved first and last residue. Fields, in order: CDR3 length, clone size, J gene, D gene, V gene, CDR3 protein, CDR3 DNA. D genes are given only for firm matches. Size tells how often a clone was seen (once, few, many) or the class of an expanded clone, and some rows leave it out.

14,.,TRBJ2-5,.,TRBV12-3/TRBV12-4,CASSFLRAQETQYF,TGTGCCAGCAGTTTCTTGAGAGCCCAAGAGACCCAGTACTTC
15,.,TRBJ2-1,TRBD2,TRBV7-9,CASSLQRGAGNEQFF,TGTGCCAGCAGCTTACAGCGGGGGGCTGGAAATGAGCAGTTCTTC
12,once,TRBJ1-2,.,TRBV7-8,CASSVSGTDYTF,TGTGCCAGCAGCGTATCCGGGACGGACTACACCTTC
14,.,TRBJ1-5,TRBD1,TRBV7-2,CASSLDSGGEAQHF,TGTGCCAGCAGCTTAGATTCAGGGGGCGAAGCCCAGCATTTT
15,many,TRBJ2-4,TRBD1,TRBV29-1,CSTMLGQLAKNIQYF,TGCAGTACCATGCTGGGACAGCTAGCCAAAAACATTCAGTACTTC
16,.,TRBJ2-1,TRBD2,TRBV9,CASSAYLAGVMDEQFF,TGTGCCAGCAGCGCCTACCTAGCGGGAGTAATGGATGAGCAGTTCTTC
19,.,TRBJ2-3,TRBD2,TRBV7-8,CASSLTPNSGGAIPDTQYF,TGTGCCAGCAGCTTAACCCCTAATAGCGGGGGGGCCATTCCAGATACGCAGTATTTT
17,.,TRBJ2-7,.,TRBV6-5,CASSYSPTGRTNYEQYF,TGTGCCAGCAGTTACTCTCCGACAGGACGTACAAACTACGAGCAGTACTTC
20,few,TRBJ2-3,TRBD1,TRBV29-1,CSVEVVTDRVKGTLTDTQYF,TGCAGCGTTGAAGTTGTGACTGACAGGGTAAAAGGGACCCTCACAGATACGCAGTATTTT
13,few,TRBJ1-2,.,TRBV4-3,CASSGLGDYGYTF,TGCGCTTCAAGCGGTTTGGGAGACTATGGCTACACCTTC
14,few,TRBJ2-7,.,TRBV2,CASREGDGPYEQYF,TGTGCCAGCAGGGAAGGGGACGGACCCTACGAGCAGTACTTC
16,many,TRBJ2-1,.,TRBV5-1,CASSLTTGAPYNEQFF,TGCGCCAGCAGCTTGACCACGGGGGCCCCCTACAATGAGCAGTTCTTC
14,.,TRBJ2-2,.,TRBV9,CASSPWTDTGELFF,TGTGCCAGCAGCCCATGGACGGACACCGGGGAGCTGTTTTTT
14,many,TRBJ2-7,.,TRBV18,CASSPPKHPYEQYF,TGTGCCAGCTCACCACCCAAACATCCCTACGAGCAGTACTTC
17,many,TRBJ2-7,TRBD2,TRBV11-2,CASSLDSLAGISYEQYF,TGTGCCAGCAGCTTAGATAGCCTAGCGGGGATATCCTACGAGCAGTACTTC
13,many,TRBJ2-1,.,TRBV4-2,CASSQDLTSEQFF,TGTGCCAGCAGCCAAGATCTTACAAGTGAGCAGTTCTTC
15,few,TRBJ1-4,.,TRBV14,CASSHTGATNEKLFF,TGTGCCAGCAGCCACACAGGTGCAACTAATGAAAAACTGTTTTTT
15,few,TRBJ2-3,.,TRBV4-1,CASSQASGFADTQYF,TGCGCCAGCAGCCAAGCCAGCGGGTTTGCAGATACGCAGTATTTT
12,.,TRBJ1-2,.,TRBV29-1,CSVEEGPYGYTF,TGCAGCGTTGAAGAGGGGCCCTATGGCTACACCTTC
14,.,TRBJ1-5,.,TRBV9,CASSPNSGNQPQHF,TGTGCCAGCAGCCCAAACTCCGGCAATCAGCCCCAGCATTTT
16,.,TRBJ2-7,.,TRBV21-1,CASGHGGLRDGYEQYF,TGTGCCAGCGGGCATGGGGGCCTGAGGGATGGCTACGAGCAGTACTTC
21,.,TRBJ2-1,.,TRBV20-1,CSARDRTFTLTPGRSYNEQFF,TGCAGTGCTAGAGATCGGACCTTTACCCTGACGCCGGGACGGTCCTACAATGAGCAGTTCTTC
15,.,TRBJ2-1,TRBD2,TRBV30,CAWSPGTSAYNEQFF,TGTGCCTGGAGTCCCGGGACTAGCGCCTACAATGAGCAGTTCTTC
15,few,TRBJ2-5,.,TRBV12-3/TRBV12-4,CASSLRAATQETQYF,TGTGCCAGCAGTTTACGAGCAGCAACACAAGAGACCCAGTACTTC
14,.,TRBJ1-2,TRBD1,TRBV15,CATSGGRQGDGYTF,TGTGCCACCAGCGGGGGGAGACAGGGTGATGGCTACACCTTC
18,.,TRBJ2-2,.,TRBV4-3,CASSHIPRVAVNTGELFF,TGCGCCAGCAGCCACATCCCCCGTGTAGCGGTAAACACCGGGGAGCTGTTTTTT
17,few,TRBJ2-1,.,TRBV9,CASSVVSSGPPSGEQFF,TGTGCCAGCAGCGTAGTCAGCAGCGGACCGCCATCAGGGGAGCAGTTCTTC
15,few,TRBJ2-7,TRBD2,TRBV7-9,CASSLAVREAYEQYF,TGTGCCAGCAGCTTAGCGGTGCGGGAGGCCTACGAGCAGTACTTC
11,few,TRBJ2-7,.,TRBV29-1,CSVTLVHEQYF,TGCAGCGTTACCTTGGTCCACGAGCAGTACTTC
22,many,TRBJ1-5,TRBD1,TRBV20-1,CSARDDRDRERGIGYSNQPQHF,TGCAGTGCTAGAGATGACCGGGACAGGGAAAGGGGTATTGGATATAGCAATCAGCCCCAGCATTTT
15,few,TRBJ2-7,.,TRBV7-9,CASSPYGQGDYEQYF,TGTGCCAGCAGCCCATACGGACAAGGGGATTACGAGCAGTACTTC
13,few,TRBJ2-7,.,TRBV12-3/TRBV12-4,CASMETWTYEQYF,TGTGCCAGCATGGAAACCTGGACCTACGAGCAGTACTTC
15,many,TRBJ2-5,.,TRBV7-8,CASSLAAEGGETQYF,TGTGCCAGCAGCTTAGCGGCCGAGGGGGGAGAGACCCAGTACTTC
16,.,TRBJ2-2,TRBD2,TRBV29-1,CSVLLAGVGNTGELFF,TGCAGCGTCCTGCTAGCGGGAGTAGGGAACACCGGGGAGCTGTTTTTT
13,few,TRBJ1-2,TRBD1,TRBV15,CATSRDREAGYTF,TGTGCCACCAGCCGGGACAGGGAGGCTGGCTACACCTTC
12,few,TRBJ2-1,.,TRBV6-2/TRBV6-3,CASSPSGNEQFF,TGTGCCAGCAGTCCAAGCGGGAATGAGCAGTTCTTC
11,.,TRBJ2-7,.,TRBV7-8,CASSPSVGQYF,TGTGCCAGCAGCCCTAGCGTGGGGCAGTACTTC
14,few,TRBJ2-1,.,TRBV7-2,CASSLVSVYNEQFF,TGTGCCAGCAGCTTAGTAAGTGTCTACAATGAGCAGTTCTTC
14,few,TRBJ1-4,.,TRBV12-3/TRBV12-4,CASSRTDLNEKLFF,TGTGCCAGCAGCCGGACAGACCTGAATGAAAAACTGTTTTTT
15,many,TRBJ2-7,.,TRBV9,CASSVTGVGSYEQYF,TGTGCCAGCAGCGTAACCGGGGTGGGGTCCTACGAGCAGTACTTC
15,few,TRBJ1-2,.,TRBV4-3,CASSQERFTAYGYTF,TGCGCCAGCAGCCAAGAGAGGTTTACGGCCTATGGCTACACCTTC
13,.,TRBJ1-1,.,TRBV9,CASGKGVGTEAFF,TGTGCCAGCGGCAAGGGGGTGGGCACTGAAGCTTTCTTT
18,.,TRBJ2-3,.,TRBV7-2,CASSSLDSDRLNTDTQYF,TGTGCCAGCAGCTCCTTAGACTCGGACCGGTTAAACACAGATACGCAGTATTTT
15,.,TRBJ2-1,.,TRBV5-5,CASSPRGTPYNEQFF,TGTGCCAGCAGCCCCAGGGGAACCCCCTACAATGAGCAGTTCTTC
15,.,TRBJ1-5,TRBD1,TRBV4-3,CASSQGTGSNQPQHF,TGCGCCAGCAGCCAAGGGACAGGGAGCAATCAGCCCCAGCATTTT
15,.,TRBJ2-1,.,TRBV7-2,CASSLGGTDHNEQFF,TGTGCCAGCAGCTTAGGCGGGACGGATCACAATGAGCAGTTCTTC
18,.,TRBJ2-2,TRBD1,TRBV23-1,CASSQSLRTGPGTGELFF,TGCGCCAGCAGTCAATCGCTCCGGACAGGGCCAGGCACCGGGGAGCTGTTTTTT
13,.,TRBJ2-1,.,TRBV11-2,CASSGDYYNEQFF,TGTGCCAGCAGCGGAGACTACTACAATGAGCAGTTCTTC